This record looks at one TCR beta chain sequence and its context. This clonotype was seen ten or more times. Its antigen is currently not known. There are no base qualities to consult, and no much larger clone falls within one base. Taken from the germline V gene (reference sequence), the CDR1 and CDR2 loops are DFQATT and SNEGSKA. Counted from cysteine to phenylalanine, this CDR3 has 13 amino acids. The sequence is cut down to CDR3 DNA, 39 bases in frame from base 1. The junction shows trimming of 7 bases on V and 3 bases on J, and the gene matches do not reach 8 bases of it. A case-control design nested within a healthcare worker cohort in London, UK, was used, with weekly nasopharyngeal swab PCR tests and blood sampling performed. Healthcare workers were recruited between 23 and 31 March 2020, during the week of the UK lockdown, and were followed weekly for up to roughly 15 weeks. This entry is derived from a study of early T cells in non-severe SARS-CoV-2 infection (dated by TCRdb to 2020 to 2023). About the full investigation: Bulk RNA from unsorted whole blood was used for TCR sequencing, so alpha and beta chains could not be paired.

Results the study describes overall, beyond this receptor: VDJdb matching was skewed toward anti-spike CD8 responses and likely underestimated virus-specific expansions by missing private and CD4 specificities.

The library relied on 5' RACE. Reads for this sample came from a NextSeq 500. Unique molecular identifiers were attached to individual cDNA molecules in the TCR library protocol so that sequencing error and PCR bias could be corrected. Both TCR alpha and beta chains were sequenced, and tight co-correlation was observed between alpha and beta sequence abundances in each sample. The original pipeline was this. Decombinator V4 was used to annotate the V gene, J gene and CDR3 of the TCR sequences. TCRs were defined as expanded if a significant change between any two time points was detected under a Poisson model with p below 0.0001. TCR abundances were normalised to the total number of TCRs sequenced in each sample and reported as counts per million. MAIT TCRs were defined by TRAV1-2 paired with TRAJ12, TRAJ20 or TRAJ33, and iNKT TCRs by TRAV10 paired with TRAJ18. VDJdb, accessed on 1 November 2021, was searched for TCRs annotated for CMV, EBV and SARS-CoV-2, and TCRs annotated for more than one antigen were excluded. TCRdb passed the public sequencing reads through fastp at Q25 and MiXCR, retaining productive beta sequences. All rows with the same CDR3 protein become a single entry with the most common DNA and genes. In this record, the V and J calls reflect TCRdb's handling and not the investigators' own analysis. The sample yields about 55,000 distinct CDR3 sequences; about 13% were counted once. In total, the top ten clones hold approximately 8.5% of the sample.

This TCR was recovered from an adult who was a healthcare worker with PCR-confirmed SARS-CoV-2 infection or an uninfected control (not recorded which). The rearrangement joined TRBV20-1 to TRBJ2-7; TRBD2 lines up with 8 middle nucleotides. Sequencing used whole blood, obtained at baseline. Here is the DNA: TGCAGTGGGGCGGGAGGACATAACTACGAGCAGTACTTC. The encoded protein is CSGAGGHNYEQYF.